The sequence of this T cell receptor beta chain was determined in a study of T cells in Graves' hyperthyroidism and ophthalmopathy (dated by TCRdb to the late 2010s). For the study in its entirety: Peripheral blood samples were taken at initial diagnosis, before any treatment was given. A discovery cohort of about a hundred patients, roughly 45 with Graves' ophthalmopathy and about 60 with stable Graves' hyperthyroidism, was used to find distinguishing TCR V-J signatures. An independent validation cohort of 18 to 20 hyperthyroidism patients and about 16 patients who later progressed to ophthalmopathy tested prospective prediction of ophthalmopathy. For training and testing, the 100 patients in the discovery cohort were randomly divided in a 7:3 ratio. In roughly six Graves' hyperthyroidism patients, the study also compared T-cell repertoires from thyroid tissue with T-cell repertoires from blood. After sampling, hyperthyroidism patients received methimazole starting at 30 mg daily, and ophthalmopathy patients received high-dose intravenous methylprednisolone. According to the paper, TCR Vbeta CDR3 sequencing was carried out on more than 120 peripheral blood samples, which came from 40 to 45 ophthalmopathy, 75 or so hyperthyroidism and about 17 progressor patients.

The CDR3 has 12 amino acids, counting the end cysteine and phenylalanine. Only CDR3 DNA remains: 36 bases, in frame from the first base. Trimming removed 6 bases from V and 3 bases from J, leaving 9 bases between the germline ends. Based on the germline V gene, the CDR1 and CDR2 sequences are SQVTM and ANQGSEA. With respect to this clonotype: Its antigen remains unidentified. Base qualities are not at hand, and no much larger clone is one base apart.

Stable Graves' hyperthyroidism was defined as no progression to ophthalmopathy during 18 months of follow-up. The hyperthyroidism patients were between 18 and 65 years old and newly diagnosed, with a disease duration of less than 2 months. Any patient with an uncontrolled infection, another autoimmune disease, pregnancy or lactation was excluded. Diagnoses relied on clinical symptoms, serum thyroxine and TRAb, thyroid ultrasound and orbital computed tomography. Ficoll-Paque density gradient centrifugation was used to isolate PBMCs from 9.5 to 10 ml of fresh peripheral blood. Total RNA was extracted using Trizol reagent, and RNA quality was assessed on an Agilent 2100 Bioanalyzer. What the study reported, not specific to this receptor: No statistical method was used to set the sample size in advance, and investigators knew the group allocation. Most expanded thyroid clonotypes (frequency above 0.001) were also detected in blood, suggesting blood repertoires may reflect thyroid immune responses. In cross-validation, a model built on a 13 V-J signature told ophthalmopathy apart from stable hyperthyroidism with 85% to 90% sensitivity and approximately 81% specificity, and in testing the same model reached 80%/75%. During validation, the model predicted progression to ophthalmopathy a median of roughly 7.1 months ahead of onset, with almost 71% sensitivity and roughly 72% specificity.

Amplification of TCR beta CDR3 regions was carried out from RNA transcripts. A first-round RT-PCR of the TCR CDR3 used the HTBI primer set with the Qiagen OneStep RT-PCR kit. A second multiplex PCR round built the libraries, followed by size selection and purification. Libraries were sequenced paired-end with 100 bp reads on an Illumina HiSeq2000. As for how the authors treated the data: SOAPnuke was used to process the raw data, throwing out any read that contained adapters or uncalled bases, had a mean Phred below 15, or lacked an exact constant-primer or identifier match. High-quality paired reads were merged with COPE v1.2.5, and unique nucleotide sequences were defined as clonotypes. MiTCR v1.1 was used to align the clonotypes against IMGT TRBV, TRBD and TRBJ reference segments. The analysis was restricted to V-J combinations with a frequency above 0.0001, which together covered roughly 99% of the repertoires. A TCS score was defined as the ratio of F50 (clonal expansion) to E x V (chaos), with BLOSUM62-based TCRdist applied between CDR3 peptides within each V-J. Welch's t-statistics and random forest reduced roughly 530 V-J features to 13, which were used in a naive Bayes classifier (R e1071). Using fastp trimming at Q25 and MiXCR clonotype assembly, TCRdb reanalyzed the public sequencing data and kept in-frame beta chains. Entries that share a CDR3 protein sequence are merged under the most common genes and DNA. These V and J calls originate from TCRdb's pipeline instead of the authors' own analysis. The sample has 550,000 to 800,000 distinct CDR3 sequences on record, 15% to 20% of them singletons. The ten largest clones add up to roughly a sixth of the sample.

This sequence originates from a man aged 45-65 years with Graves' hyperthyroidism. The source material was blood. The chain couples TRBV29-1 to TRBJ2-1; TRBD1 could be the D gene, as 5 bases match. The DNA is TGCAGCGTCCGTAGGGGCTACAATGAGCAGTTCTTC. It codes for CSVRRGYNEQFF.